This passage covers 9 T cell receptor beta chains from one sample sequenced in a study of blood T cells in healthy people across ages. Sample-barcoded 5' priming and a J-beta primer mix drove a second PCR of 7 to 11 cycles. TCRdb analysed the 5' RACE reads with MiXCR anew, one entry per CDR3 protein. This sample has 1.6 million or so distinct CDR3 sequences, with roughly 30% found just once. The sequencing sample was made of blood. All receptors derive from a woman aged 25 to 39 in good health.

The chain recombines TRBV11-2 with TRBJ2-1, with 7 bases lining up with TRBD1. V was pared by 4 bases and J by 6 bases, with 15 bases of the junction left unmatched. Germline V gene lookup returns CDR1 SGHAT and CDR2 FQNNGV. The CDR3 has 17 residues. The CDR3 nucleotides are TGTGCCAGCAGCTCCCGCTGGGGCCGTCCAGGGGGCAATGAGCAGTTCTTC. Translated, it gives CASSSRWGRPGGNEQFF.

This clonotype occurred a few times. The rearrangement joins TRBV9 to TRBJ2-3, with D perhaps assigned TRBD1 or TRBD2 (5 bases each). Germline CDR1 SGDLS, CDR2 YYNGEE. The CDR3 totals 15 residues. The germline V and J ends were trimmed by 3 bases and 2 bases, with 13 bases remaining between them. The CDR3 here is CASSGPPGPTDTQYF. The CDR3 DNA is TGTGCCAGCAGCGGCCCTCCGGGGCCCACAGATACGCAGTATTTT.

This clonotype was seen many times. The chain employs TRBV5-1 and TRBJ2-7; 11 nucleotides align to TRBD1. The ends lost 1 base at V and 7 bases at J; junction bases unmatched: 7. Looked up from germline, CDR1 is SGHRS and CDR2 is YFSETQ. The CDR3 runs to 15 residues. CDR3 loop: CASSLTGQGEREQYF. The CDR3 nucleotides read TGCGCCAGCAGCTTGACGGGACAGGGGGAGAGAGAGCAGTACTTC.

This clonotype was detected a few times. DNA of the CDR3: TGTGCCAGCAGGGGCGGGAGGGCTCTCTACAATGAGCAGTTCTTC. Translated: CASRGGRALYNEQFF. The chain couples TRBV7-2 to TRBJ2-1; 9 bases are a match to TRBD2. This CDR3 contains 15 residues. Germline CDR1 SGHTA, CDR2 FQGNSA. The V gene end was trimmed by 6 bases and the J gene end by 3 bases; junction bases not matched to a gene: 6.

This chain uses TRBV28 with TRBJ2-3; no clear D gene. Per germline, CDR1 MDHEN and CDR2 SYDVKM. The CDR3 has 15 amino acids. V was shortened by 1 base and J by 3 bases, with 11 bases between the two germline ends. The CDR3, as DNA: TGTGCCAGCAGTTTATTCGCACCTGCTACAGATACGCAGTATTTT. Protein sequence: CASSLFAPATDTQYF.

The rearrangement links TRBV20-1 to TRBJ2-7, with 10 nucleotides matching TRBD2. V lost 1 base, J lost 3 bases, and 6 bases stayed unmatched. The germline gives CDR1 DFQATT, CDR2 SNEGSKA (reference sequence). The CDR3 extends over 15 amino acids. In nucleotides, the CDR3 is TGCAGTGCTAGAGCCCAAACTAGCGGGGTCTACGAGCAGTACTTC. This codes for CSARAQTSGVYEQYF.

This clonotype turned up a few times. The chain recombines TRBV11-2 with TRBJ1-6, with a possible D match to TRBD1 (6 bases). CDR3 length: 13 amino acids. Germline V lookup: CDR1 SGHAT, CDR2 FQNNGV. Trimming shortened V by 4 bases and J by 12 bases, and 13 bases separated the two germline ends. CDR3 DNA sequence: TGTGCCAGCAGCTCAAACCTACAGGGACCCCTCCACTTT. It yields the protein CASSSNLQGPLHF.

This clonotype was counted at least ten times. The CDR3 region has the DNA TGTGCCACCAGCAGAGACCCAAGGGGGGACGAGCAGTACTTC. Translated, it gives CATSRDPRGDEQYF. The chain recombines TRBV15 with TRBJ2-7, with D perhaps being TRBD1 or TRBD2 (6 bases each). The germline gives CDR1 LNHNV, CDR2 YYDKDF (reference sequence). V lost 0 bases and J 5 bases, leaving 11 bases between the germline ends. This CDR3 is 14 amino acids long.

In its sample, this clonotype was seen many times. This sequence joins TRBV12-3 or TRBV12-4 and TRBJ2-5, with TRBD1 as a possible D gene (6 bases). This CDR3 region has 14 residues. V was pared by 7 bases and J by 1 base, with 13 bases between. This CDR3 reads CASTLRGSQETQYF. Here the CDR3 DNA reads TGTGCCAGCACCCTGAGGGGGAGCCAAGAGACCCAGTACTTC.